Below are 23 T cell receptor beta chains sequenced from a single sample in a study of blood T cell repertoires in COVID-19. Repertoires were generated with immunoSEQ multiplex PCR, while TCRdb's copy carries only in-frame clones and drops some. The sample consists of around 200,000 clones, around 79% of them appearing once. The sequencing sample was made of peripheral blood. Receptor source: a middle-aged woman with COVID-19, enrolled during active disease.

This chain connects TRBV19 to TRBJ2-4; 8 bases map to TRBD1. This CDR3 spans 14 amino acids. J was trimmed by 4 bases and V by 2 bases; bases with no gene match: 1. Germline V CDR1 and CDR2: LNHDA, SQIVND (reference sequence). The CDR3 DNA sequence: TGTGCCAGTAGTATAAACAGGGGGAAAAACATTCAGTACTTC. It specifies CASSINRGKNIQYF.

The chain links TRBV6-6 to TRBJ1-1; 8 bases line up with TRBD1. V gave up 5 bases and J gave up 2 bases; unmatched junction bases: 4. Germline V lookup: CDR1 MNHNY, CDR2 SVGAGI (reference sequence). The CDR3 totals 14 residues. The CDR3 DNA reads TGTGCCAGCAGTCCGACAGGGGAAAACACTGAAGCTTTCTTT. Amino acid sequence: CASSPTGENTEAFF.

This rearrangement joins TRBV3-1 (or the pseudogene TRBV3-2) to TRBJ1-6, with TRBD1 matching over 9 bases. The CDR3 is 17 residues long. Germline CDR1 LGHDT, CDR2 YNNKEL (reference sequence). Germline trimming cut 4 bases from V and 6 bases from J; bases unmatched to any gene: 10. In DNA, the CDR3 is TGTGCCAGCAGCCCGCAATTTCCGGGACAGGGTAATTCACCCCTCCACTTT. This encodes CASSPQFPGQGNSPLHF.

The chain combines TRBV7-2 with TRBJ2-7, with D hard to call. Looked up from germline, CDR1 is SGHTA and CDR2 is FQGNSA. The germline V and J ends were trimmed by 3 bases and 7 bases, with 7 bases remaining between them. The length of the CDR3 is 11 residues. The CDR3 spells CASSFNQEQYF. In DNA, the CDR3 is TGTGCCAGCAGCTTCAACCAGGAGCAGTACTTC.

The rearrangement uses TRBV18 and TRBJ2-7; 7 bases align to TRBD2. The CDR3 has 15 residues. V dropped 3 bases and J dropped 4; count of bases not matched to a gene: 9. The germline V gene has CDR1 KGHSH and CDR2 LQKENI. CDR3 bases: TGTGCCAGCTCACCGCAAGGTGGGGGGGGGTACGAGCAGTACTTC. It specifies CASSPQGGGGYEQYF.

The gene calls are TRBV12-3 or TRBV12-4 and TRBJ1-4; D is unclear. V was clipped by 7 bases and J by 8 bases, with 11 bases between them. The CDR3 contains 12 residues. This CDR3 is CASNVAGEKLFF. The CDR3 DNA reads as TGTGCCAGCAACGTTGCGGGGGAAAAACTGTTTTTT.

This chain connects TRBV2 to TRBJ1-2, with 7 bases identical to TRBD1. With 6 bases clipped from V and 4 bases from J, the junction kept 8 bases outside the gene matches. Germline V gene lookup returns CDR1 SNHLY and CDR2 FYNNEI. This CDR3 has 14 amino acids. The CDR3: CASSEQGHGYGYTF. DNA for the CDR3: TGTGCCAGCAGCGAACAGGGGCATGGCTATGGCTACACCTTC.

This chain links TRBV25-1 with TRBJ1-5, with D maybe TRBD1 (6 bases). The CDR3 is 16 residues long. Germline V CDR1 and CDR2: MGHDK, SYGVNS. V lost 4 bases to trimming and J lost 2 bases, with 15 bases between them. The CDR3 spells CASSVGIQGGNQPQHF. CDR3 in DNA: TGTGCCAGCAGTGTGGGGATACAGGGAGGCAATCAGCCCCAGCATTTT.

The CDR3 DNA is TGTGCCAGCAGCTTAAAGGGCCTAGCGGGAGAAACCGGGGAGCTGTTTTTT. Translation: CASSLKGLAGETGELFF. The V call is TRBV11-3, the J call TRBJ2-2; 10 bases agree with TRBD2. The J segment lost 5 bases and the V segment lost 2 bases, leaving 8 bases of the junction unmatched. Germline CDR1 SGHNT, CDR2 YENEEA. This CDR3 is built from 17 residues.

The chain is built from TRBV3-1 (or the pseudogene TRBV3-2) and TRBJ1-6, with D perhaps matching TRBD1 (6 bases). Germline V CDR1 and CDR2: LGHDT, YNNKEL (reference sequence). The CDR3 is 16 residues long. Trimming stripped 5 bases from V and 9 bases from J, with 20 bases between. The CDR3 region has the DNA TGTGCCAGCAGCGACACTCACCAAGCGGGGGCTTCACCCCTCCACTTT. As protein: CASSDTHQAGASPLHF.

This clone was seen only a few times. The CDR3 reads CASSLLGGGYEQFF. The CDR3 region has the DNA TGTGCCAGCAGCTTATTAGGAGGGGGCTATGAGCAGTTCTTC. The chain carries TRBV7-8 and TRBJ2-1; D may be TRBD1 (7 bases). V lost 2 bases and J lost 8, with 13 bases in between. The CDR3 extends over 14 amino acids. The germline V gene has CDR1 SGHVS and CDR2 FQNEAQ.

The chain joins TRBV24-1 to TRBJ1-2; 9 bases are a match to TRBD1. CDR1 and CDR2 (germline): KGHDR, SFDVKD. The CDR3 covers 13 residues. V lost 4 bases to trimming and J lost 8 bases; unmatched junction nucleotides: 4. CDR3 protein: CATSEGQGRGYTF. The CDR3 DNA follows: TGTGCCACCAGTGAGGGACAGGGAAGAGGCTACACCTTC.

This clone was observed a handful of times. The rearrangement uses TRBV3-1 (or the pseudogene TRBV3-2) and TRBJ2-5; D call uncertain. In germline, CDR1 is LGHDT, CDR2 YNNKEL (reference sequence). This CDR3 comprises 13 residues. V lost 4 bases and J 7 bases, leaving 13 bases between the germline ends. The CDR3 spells CASSPNEAGTQYF. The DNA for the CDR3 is TGTGCCAGCAGCCCCAATGAAGCTGGGACCCAGTACTTC.

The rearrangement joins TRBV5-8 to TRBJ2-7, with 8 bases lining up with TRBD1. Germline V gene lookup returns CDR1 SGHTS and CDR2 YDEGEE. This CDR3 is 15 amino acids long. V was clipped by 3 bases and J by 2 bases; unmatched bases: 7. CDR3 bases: TGTGCCAGCAGCTCCCTAGGGACAGGCGCCTACGAGCAGTACTTC. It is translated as CASSSLGTGAYEQYF.

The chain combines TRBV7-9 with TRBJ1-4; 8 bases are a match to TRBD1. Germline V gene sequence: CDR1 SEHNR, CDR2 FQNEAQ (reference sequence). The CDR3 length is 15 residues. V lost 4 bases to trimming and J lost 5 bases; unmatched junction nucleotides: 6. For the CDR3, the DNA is TGTGCCAGCAGCTCATGGACAGGGAGAAATGAAAAACTGTTTTTT. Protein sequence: CASSSWTGRNEKLFF. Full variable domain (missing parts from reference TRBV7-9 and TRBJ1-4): DTGVSQNPRHKITKRGQNVTFRCDPISEHNRLYWYRQTLGQGPEFLTYFQNEAQLEKSRLLSDRFSAERPKGSFSTLEIQRTEQGDSAMYLCASSSWTGRNEKLFFGSGTQLSVL.

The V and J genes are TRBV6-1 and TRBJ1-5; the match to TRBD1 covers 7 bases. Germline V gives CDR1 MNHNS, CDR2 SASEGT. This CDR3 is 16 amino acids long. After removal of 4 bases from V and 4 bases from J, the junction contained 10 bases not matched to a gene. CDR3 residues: CASSGKGARGNQPQHF. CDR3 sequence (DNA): TGTGCCAGCAGTGGAAAAGGGGCCAGGGGGAATCAGCCCCAGCATTTT.

In DNA form, the CDR3 reads TGTGCCAGCAGCTATCAGACAGGGCTCGGCAATCAGCCCCAGCATTTT. Protein product: CASSYQTGLGNQPQHF. The rearrangement joins TRBV7-8 to TRBJ1-5; 7 bases align to TRBD1. The germline V gene has CDR1 SGHVS and CDR2 FQNEAQ. V trimming: 4 bases; J trimming: 2 bases; junction bases outside the gene matches: 8. There are 16 residues in the CDR3.

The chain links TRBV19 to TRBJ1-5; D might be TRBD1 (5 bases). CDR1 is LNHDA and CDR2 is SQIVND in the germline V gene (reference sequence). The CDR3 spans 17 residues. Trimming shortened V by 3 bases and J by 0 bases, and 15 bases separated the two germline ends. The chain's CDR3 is CASSMGLGGYSNQPQHF. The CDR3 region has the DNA TGTGCCAGTAGTATGGGGCTGGGGGGGTATAGCAATCAGCCCCAGCATTTT.

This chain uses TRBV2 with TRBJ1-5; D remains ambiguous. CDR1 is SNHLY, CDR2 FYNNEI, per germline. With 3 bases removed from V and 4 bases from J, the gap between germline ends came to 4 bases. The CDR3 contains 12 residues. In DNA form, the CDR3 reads TGTGCCAGCAGTGACAGAAATCAGCCCCAGCATTTT. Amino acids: CASSDRNQPQHF.

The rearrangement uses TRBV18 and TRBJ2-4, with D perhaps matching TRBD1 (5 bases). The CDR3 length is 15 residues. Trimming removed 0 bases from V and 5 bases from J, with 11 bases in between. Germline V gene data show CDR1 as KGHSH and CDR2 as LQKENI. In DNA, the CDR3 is TGTGCCAGCTCACCACCGCCCCAAGGGGAAAACATTCAGTACTTC. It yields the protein CASSPPPQGENIQYF.

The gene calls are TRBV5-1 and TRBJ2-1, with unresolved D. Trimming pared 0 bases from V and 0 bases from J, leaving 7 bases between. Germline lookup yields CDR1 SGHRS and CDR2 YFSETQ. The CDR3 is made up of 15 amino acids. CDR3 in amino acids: CASSLGLFSYNEQFF. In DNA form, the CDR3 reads TGCGCCAGCAGCTTGGGACTTTTCTCCTACAATGAGCAGTTCTTC.

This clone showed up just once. The DNA of the CDR3 is TGTGCCAGCTCGGGACAGGCAGCAGCTCCTAATCAGCCCCAGCATTTT. It translates to CASSGQAAAPNQPQHF. The chain links TRBV7-9 to TRBJ1-5, with TRBD1 identical over 8 bases. Germline V gene sequence: CDR1 SEHNR, CDR2 FQNEAQ (reference sequence). CDR3 length: 16 amino acids. J lost 4 bases, V lost 8 bases, and 13 bases had no gene match.

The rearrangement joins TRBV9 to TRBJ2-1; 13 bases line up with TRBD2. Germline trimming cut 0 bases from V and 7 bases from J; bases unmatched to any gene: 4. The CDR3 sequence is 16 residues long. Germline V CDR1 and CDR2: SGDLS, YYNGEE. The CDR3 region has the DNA TGTGCCAGCAGCGTAGGGGGACTAGCGGGGACAAATGAGCAGTTCTTC. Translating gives CASSVGGLAGTNEQFF. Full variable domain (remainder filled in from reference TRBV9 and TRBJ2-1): DSGVTQTPKHLITATGQRVTLRCSPRSGDLSVYWYQQSLDQGLQFLIQYYNGEERAKGNILERFSAQQFPDLHSELNLSSLELGDSALYFCASSVGGLAGTNEQFFGPGTRLTVL.